This T cell receptor (beta chain) was found in a study of shared clonotypes between healthy human individuals. Whole-study results and caveats: Investigators collected only blood, and repertoires in tissues likely differ. Several donors held approximately 5% of naive CD4 clonotypes in common. The generation probabilities recorded for non-shared clonotypes fell below those of clonotypes shared by all four donors.

CD45RO-negative, CCR7-positively selected cells formed the naive CD8 fraction, excluding terminally differentiated effector memory CD45RA+ cells. Repertoires were generated with immunoSEQ multiplex PCR, while TCRdb's copy carries only in-frame clones and drops some. Of approximately 1.9 million clones in the sample, roughly 95% were seen once. Points on this clone: The target antigen is unknown.

This receptor was obtained from a man aged 18 to 29 in good health. Some clones in this sample may be carry-over from other donors' samples. Sequencing was performed on naive CD8+ T cells from PBMCs.

This chain's CDR3 is CASSHQSGAYEQYF. CDR3 DNA: TGTGCCAGCAGTCACCAAAGCGGGGCCTACGAGCAGTACTTC. This chain uses TRBV6-5 with TRBJ2-7; 7 positions agree with TRBD2. The junction had 6 bases not matched to a gene; V was cut back by 5 bases and J by 2 bases. Germline assignment: CDR1 MNHEY and CDR2 SVGAGI. The CDR3 covers 14 residues.